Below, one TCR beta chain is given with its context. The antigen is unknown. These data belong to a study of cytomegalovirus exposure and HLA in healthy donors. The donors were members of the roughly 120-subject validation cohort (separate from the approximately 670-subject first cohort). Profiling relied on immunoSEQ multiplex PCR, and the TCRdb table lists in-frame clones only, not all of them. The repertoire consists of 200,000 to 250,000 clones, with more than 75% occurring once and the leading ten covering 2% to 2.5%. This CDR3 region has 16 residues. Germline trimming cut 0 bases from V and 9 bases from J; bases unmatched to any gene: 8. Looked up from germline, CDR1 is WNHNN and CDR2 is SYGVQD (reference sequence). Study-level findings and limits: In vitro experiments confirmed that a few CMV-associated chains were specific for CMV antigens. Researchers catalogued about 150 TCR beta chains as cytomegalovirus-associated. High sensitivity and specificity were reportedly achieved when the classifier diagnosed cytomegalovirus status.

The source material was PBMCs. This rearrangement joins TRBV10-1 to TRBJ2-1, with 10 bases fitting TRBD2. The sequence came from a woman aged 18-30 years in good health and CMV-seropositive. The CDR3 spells CASSESLAGASSEQFF. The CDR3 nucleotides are TGCGCCAGCAGTGAGTCCCTAGCGGGAGCCTCCAGTGAGCAGTTCTTC.